This paragraph reports one T cell receptor beta chain. Its antigen remains unidentified. CDR1 and CDR2 from the germline V gene are KGHDR and SFDVKD. The CDR3 length is 14 residues. The record originates from a study of monozygotic twins with inflammatory bowel disease. Points from the study as a whole: Different T cell subtypes could not be distinguished. Extra variability in the repertoires of patients may have come from differing immunosuppressive treatments.

UMIs incorporating a 6-nucleotide sample barcode were appended by means of template switching. TCRdb reprocessed the 5' RACE reads and reports one entry per CDR3 protein, with no DNA. Listed are approximately 400,000 distinct CDR3 sequences; around 2.6% falls within the top ten. The chain uses TRBV24-1 and TRBJ2-1; without DNA, the TCRdb call of TRBD1 cannot be checked. The TCR was taken from a human donor with ulcerative colitis or Crohn's disease, or a healthy co-twin of an affected twin (not recorded which). What was sequenced was blood. The CDR3 protein is CATSLGQDHNEQFF.